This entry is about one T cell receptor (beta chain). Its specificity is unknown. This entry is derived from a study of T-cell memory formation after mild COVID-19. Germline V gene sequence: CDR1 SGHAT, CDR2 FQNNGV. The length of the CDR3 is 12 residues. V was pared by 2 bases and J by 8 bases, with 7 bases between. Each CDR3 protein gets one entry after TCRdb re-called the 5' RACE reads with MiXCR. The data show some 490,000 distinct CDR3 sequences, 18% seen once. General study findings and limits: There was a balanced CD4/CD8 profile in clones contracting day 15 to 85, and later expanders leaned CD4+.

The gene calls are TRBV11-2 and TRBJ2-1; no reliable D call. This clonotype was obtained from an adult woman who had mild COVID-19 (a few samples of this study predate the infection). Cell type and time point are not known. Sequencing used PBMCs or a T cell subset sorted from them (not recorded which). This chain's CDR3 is CASSLIGDEQFF. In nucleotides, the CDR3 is TGTGCCAGCAGCTTAATAGGCGATGAGCAGTTCTTC. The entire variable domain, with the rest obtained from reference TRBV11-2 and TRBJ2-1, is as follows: EAGVAQSPRYKIIEKRQSVAFWCNPISGHATLYWYQQILGQGPKLLIQFQNNGVVDDSQLPKDRFSAERLKGVDSTLKIQPAKLEDSAVYLCASSLIGDEQFFGPGTRLTVL.